These 20 T cell receptor beta chains were sequenced from one sample in a study of T cell repertoires in cytomegalovirus infection. These receptors have no identified antigens. TCRdb reprocessed the reads via MiXCR and lists one record per CDR3 protein. The sample lists roughly 990,000 distinct CDR3 sequences, approximately 30% seen once, with around 15% in the top ten. Sample: cultured CD8+ T cells from PBMCs, taken from culture after CMV antigen stimulation. All receptors derive from a human donor in good health (CMV status not recorded). Some clones in this sample may be carry-over from other donors' samples.

This clonotype has only a few counts. The V and J genes are TRBV10-3 and TRBJ1-1; possible D gene TRBD1, 5 bases. The CDR3 extends over 14 amino acids. With 10 bases removed from V and 4 bases from J, the gap between germline ends came to 19 bases. The germline V gene encodes CDR1 ENHRY and CDR2 SYGVKD. The CDR3 loop reads CATYGGVGTTEAFF. In DNA, the CDR3 is TGTGCCACCTATGGGGGTGTGGGGACCACTGAAGCTTTCTTT.

This clonotype occurred many times. The V call is TRBV7-2, the J call TRBJ2-5; 16 bases map to TRBD2. There are 17 residues in the CDR3. V was clipped by 2 bases and J by 5 bases; unmatched bases: 5. CDR1 is SGHTA and CDR2 is FQGNSA in the germline V gene. CDR3 region: CASSLRGLAGGLETQYF. CDR3 bases: TGTGCCAGCAGCTTAAGGGGACTAGCGGGGGGGCTGGAGACCCAGTACTTC.

The genes are TRBV14 and TRBJ1-5; D uncertain. The V gene lost 1 base and the J gene lost 7 bases, with 11 bases spanning the gap. Germline lookup yields CDR1 SGHDN and CDR2 FVKESK. The CDR3 totals 14 residues. In nucleotides, the CDR3 is TGTGCCAGCAGCCAAGGGGGATACTTCCAGCCCCAGCATTTT. Its translation: CASSQGGYFQPQHF.

This clonotype occurred a few times. J is TRBJ2-1 and V is TRBV24-1; 8 bases align to TRBD1. Germline CDR1 is KGHDR and CDR2 is SFDVKD. The CDR3 contains 14 residues. The trim removed 3 bases at V and 12 bases at J, leaving 9 bases unmatched. The CDR3 DNA reads as TGTGCCACCAGTGATCCTGGACAGGGCGACCGGCAGTTCTTC. It codes for CATSDPGQGDRQFF.

The chain combines TRBV19 with TRBJ1-2; maybe TRBD1 (5 bases). Germline CDR1 LNHDA, CDR2 SQIVND (reference sequence). Trimming left V 6 bases short and J 4 bases short, with 12 bases between. The CDR3 is made up of 13 amino acids. The CDR3 DNA reads as TGTGCCAGTAGCGAGGGGTTGGCCTATGGCTACACCTTC. Protein sequence: CASSEGLAYGYTF.

J is TRBJ2-7 and V is TRBV2, with D tentatively TRBD1 (5 bases). Trimming removed 7 bases at V and 7 bases at J, with 8 bases between. The CDR3 is 10 amino acids. The germline V gene has CDR1 SNHLY and CDR2 FYNNEI. The CDR3 region has the DNA TGTGCCAGCAAGGGGTCAGAGCAGTACGTC. Its translation is CASKGSEQYV.

V is TRBV20-1 and J is TRBJ2-5, with 7 bases fitting TRBD2. V lost 4 bases and J lost 5; bases outside the gene matches: 13. The CDR3 extends over 15 amino acids. In germline, CDR1 is DFQATT, CDR2 SNEGSKA (reference sequence). CDR3 in DNA: TGCAGTGCTAAAGAGCGGGGATTTTCCTCGGAGACCCAGTACTTC. It yields the protein CSAKERGFSSETQYF.

In this sample, this clonotype turned up once. The J gene is TRBJ2-3, the V gene TRBV6-6; TRBD2 might be the D (6 bases). The length of the CDR3 is 16 residues. Germline loops: CDR1 MNHNY, CDR2 SVGAGI (reference sequence). V gave up 0 bases and J gave up 11 bases, with 21 bases separating them. CDR3 sequence reads: CASSYSRLEQRVGQYF. DNA for the CDR3: TGTGCCAGCAGTTACTCGCGACTAGAGCAACGAGTCGGGCAGTATTTT.

V and J are TRBV7-9 and TRBJ2-1, with a possible D match to TRBD1 (7 bases). V shed 0 bases and J shed 3 bases, with 12 bases lying between them. The CDR3 length is 16 residues. Per germline, CDR1 SEHNR and CDR2 FQNEAQ (reference sequence). CDR3 region: CASSLARDRFYNEQFF. For the CDR3, the DNA is TGTGCCAGCAGCTTAGCGCGGGACAGATTCTACAATGAGCAGTTCTTC.

V usage is TRBV4-1 and J usage is TRBJ1-1; D is ambiguous. The CDR3 is made up of 15 amino acids. The ends were cut back, 3 bases at V and 7 bases at J, with 18 bases in the middle. The germline gives CDR1 MGHRA, CDR2 YSYEKL. The CDR3 DNA is TGCGCCAGCAGCCACCCCGTCATTTTAGACAATGAAGCTTTCTTT. Translation gives CASSHPVILDNEAFF.

V and J are TRBV18 and TRBJ1-5, with 8 bases that match TRBD1. Germline loops: CDR1 KGHSH, CDR2 LQKENI. J gave up 3 bases and V 3 bases, and 4 bases lay outside the gene matches. There are 15 residues in the CDR3. The CDR3, as DNA: TGTGCCAGCTCACCCTCGACAGGGGTCAATCAGCCCCAGCATTTT. Protein product: CASSPSTGVNQPQHF.

This clonotype was seen at least ten times. V is TRBV7-6 and J is TRBJ2-3, with D uncertain. The ends were cut back, 1 base at V and 2 bases at J, with 13 bases in the middle. The length of the CDR3 is 16 residues. Germline V CDR1 and CDR2: SGHVS, FNYEAQ. CDR3 DNA: TGTGCCAGCAGCTTAGAGACGGATGGTCACACAGATACGCAGTATTTT. Its translation: CASSLETDGHTDTQYF. Drawing the rest from reference TRBV7-6 and TRBJ2-3, the complete variable domain is GAGVSQSPRYKVTKRGQDVALRCDPISGHVSLYWYRQALGQGPEFLTYFNYEAQQDKSGLPNDRFSAERPEGSISTLTIQRTEQRDSAMYRCASSLETDGHTDTQYFGPGTRLTVL.

The J gene is TRBJ2-7, the V gene TRBV19; 7 bases fit TRBD1. This CDR3 region has 13 residues. V shed 6 bases and J 5 bases; nucleotides not matched to a gene: 7. Germline values: CDR1 LNHDA, CDR2 SQIVND (reference sequence). The CDR3 here is CASRLDRVHEQYF. DNA of the CDR3: TGTGCCAGTAGACTCGACAGGGTCCACGAGCAGTACTTC.

This clonotype was counted ten times or more. The chain is built from TRBV7-2 and TRBJ2-2, with D possibly matching TRBD2 (7 bases). Trimming removed 5 bases at V and 7 bases at J, with 17 bases between. Germline V lookup: CDR1 SGHTA, CDR2 FQGNSA. The length of the CDR3 is 15 residues. The CDR3 protein is CASSQRGGRVGELFF. CDR3 nucleotides: TGTGCCAGCAGCCAGAGGGGGGGGCGGGTCGGGGAGCTGTTTTTT.

This sequence joins TRBV4-1 and TRBJ1-6; D is uncertain. Between the trimmed V and J ends, which lost 0 bases and 14 bases, there was a span of 17 bases. CDR3 length: 15 residues. Germline V gene sequence: CDR1 MGHRA, CDR2 YSYEKL. In DNA form, the CDR3 reads TGCGCCAGCAGCCAAGATAGCCTTGGGGAGTCGTCCCTCCACTTT. It encodes CASSQDSLGESSLHF.

The rearrangement joins TRBV7-4 to TRBJ2-1, with D possibly matching TRBD2 (7 bases). Germline V gene data show CDR1 as SGHVT and CDR2 as SQSDAQ. V was trimmed by 4 bases and J by 4 bases, leaving 17 bases between them. The CDR3 extends over 16 amino acids. Here the CDR3 reads CASSSLGGAEYNEQFF. The CDR3 coding sequence is TGTGCCAGCAGCTCCCTGGGGGGGGCGGAATACAATGAGCAGTTCTTC.

The genes are TRBV6-5 and TRBJ1-4, with 7 bases matching TRBD1. The germline V gene has CDR1 MNHEY and CDR2 SVGAGI. The J segment lost 3 bases and the V segment lost 5 bases, leaving 9 bases of the junction unmatched. This CDR3 region has 16 residues. The CDR3 sequence is CASSPHGDRANEKLFF. CDR3 nucleotides: TGTGCCAGCAGTCCACATGGAGACAGGGCTAATGAAAAACTGTTTTTT.

The rearrangement joins TRBV19 to TRBJ2-2; the match to TRBD1 covers 8 bases. Per germline, CDR1 LNHDA and CDR2 SQIVND (reference sequence). After removal of 7 bases from V and 6 bases from J, the junction contained 7 bases not matched to a gene. The CDR3 loop spans 14 amino acids. The CDR3: CASIVTGVPGELFF. In DNA form, the CDR3 reads TGTGCCAGTATCGTGACAGGGGTTCCCGGGGAGCTGTTTTTT.

This clonotype was seen more than once but under ten times. The chain combines TRBV4-1 with TRBJ2-1; D unresolved. Trimming took 6 bases from V and 9 from J, leaving 15 bases between them. The CDR3 covers 13 residues. Germline CDR1 reads MGHRA; CDR2 reads YSYEKL. CDR3 sequence: CASRANSISEQFF. The CDR3 DNA sequence: TGCGCCAGCAGGGCCAACTCTATTAGTGAGCAGTTCTTC.

The genes are TRBV2 and TRBJ2-2, with D maybe TRBD2 (6 bases). Germline lookup yields CDR1 SNHLY and CDR2 FYNNEI. The CDR3 covers 15 residues. V dropped 5 bases and J dropped 9 bases, with 19 bases sitting between them. The CDR3 nucleotides read TGTGCCAGCAGTTATGGTAGCGGTCTTGTTTGGGAGCTGTTTTTT. Translating gives CASSYGSGLVWELFF.